The 30 T cell receptor beta chains presented below share a single source sample, sequenced in a study of pediatric ulcerative colitis. TCRdb's copy holds only in-frame clones and misses some; the assay was immunoSEQ multiplex PCR. The sample includes 25,000 to 35,000 clones, roughly four fifths of them seen just once. Sequencing was carried out using blood. The receptors were sampled from a boy between 10 and 17 years old with severe ulcerative colitis.

This chain connects TRBV29-1 to TRBJ1-4; D remains ambiguous. V dropped 6 bases and J dropped 8 bases, with 13 bases sitting between them. The CDR3 runs 12 residues. Germline-derived CDR1 and CDR2 are SQVTM and ANQGSEA. The CDR3 sequence: CSVGVSWEKLFF. CDR3 sequence (DNA): TGCAGCGTGGGTGTATCTTGGGAAAAACTGTTTTTT.

J is TRBJ2-2 and V is TRBV4-3; TRBD1 aligns across 7 bases. Trimming took 5 bases from V and 4 from J; bases not matched to a gene: 10. The CDR3 runs to 16 residues. The V gene's germline CDR1 is LGHNA and CDR2 YSLEER. The CDR3 is CASSVQDRLRTGELFF. In DNA form, the CDR3 reads TGCGCCAGCAGCGTTCAGGACAGGTTACGCACCGGGGAGCTGTTTTTT.

This clone was seen just once. The chain combines TRBV2 with TRBJ1-2; D is uncertain. Per the germline V gene, CDR1 is SNHLY and CDR2 is FYNNEI. The CDR3 has 13 residues. Trimming stripped 1 base from V and 8 bases from J, with 11 bases between. CDR3 coding DNA: TGTGCCAGCAGTGAAGGCAGGAAAATGGGCTACACCTTC. Its protein is CASSEGRKMGYTF. Together with reference TRBV2 and TRBJ1-2, the CDR3 gives the full variable domain: EPEVTQTPSHQVTQMGQEVILRCVPISNHLYFYWYRQILGQKVEFLVSFYNNEISEKSEIFDDQFSVERPDGSNFTLKIRSTKLEDSAMYFCASSEGRKMGYTFGSGTRLTVV.

In its sample, this clone was seen a few times. The CDR3 DNA follows: TGTGCCAGCAGCTTCGGGACAGGGTCGAATGAGCAGTTCTTC. Its protein is CASSFGTGSNEQFF. The chain uses TRBV7-9 and TRBJ2-1; TRBD1 matches 9 bases. The CDR3 contains 14 residues. Germline V gene sequence: CDR1 SEHNR, CDR2 FQNEAQ (reference sequence). The ends lost 3 bases at V and 7 bases at J; junction bases unmatched: 4.

In its sample, this clone was seen a few times. The genes are TRBV19 and TRBJ1-1; no firm D call. Germline assignment: CDR1 LNHDA and CDR2 SQIVND (reference sequence). Trimming took off 10 bases at V and 5 bases at J, with 17 bases between the two ends. CDR3 size: 13 residues. Here the CDR3 reads CATGEVLMTEAFF. DNA for the CDR3: TGTGCCACTGGAGAGGTCCTAATGACTGAAGCTTTCTTT.

The V gene is TRBV30, the J gene TRBJ1-6; 7 positions match TRBD1. The CDR3 is 19 amino acids. V lost 4 bases and J lost 0; bases outside the gene matches: 15. Germline CDR1 and CDR2: GTSNPN and SVGIG (reference sequence). The chain's CDR3 is CAWTGVGQPGSSYNSPLHF. CDR3 sequence (DNA): TGTGCCTGGACGGGCGTGGGACAGCCAGGAAGCTCCTATAATTCACCCCTCCACTTT.

The CDR3 loop reads CASRPSPPSGGTVYYSGNTIYF. CDR3 sequence (DNA): TGTGCAAGTCGCCCTAGCCCCCCCTCGGGGGGAACGGTTTACTACTCTGGAAACACCATATATTTT. V usage is TRBV12-2 and J usage is TRBJ1-3. TRBV12-2 is a known pseudogene. The CDR3 totals 22 residues.

The gene calls are TRBV27 and TRBJ2-1; 9 positions agree with TRBD1. The CDR3 sequence is 16 residues long. The germline gives CDR1 MNHEY, CDR2 SMNVEV (reference sequence). The V segment lost 1 base and the J segment 4 bases; nucleotides outside the gene matches: 5. CDR3 nucleotide sequence: TGTGCCAGCAGTTTATTTTCGGGACAGGGTTACAATGAGCAGTTCTTC. The encoded protein is CASSLFSGQGYNEQFF.

The chain is built from TRBV7-2 and TRBJ1-2; TRBD1 matches at 10 bases. Germline values: CDR1 SGHTA, CDR2 FQGNSA. V was clipped by 4 bases and J by 5 bases; unmatched bases: 4. The CDR3 runs 14 residues. CDR3 nucleotides: TGTGCCAGCAGCTCCCGACAGGGGGCGTATGGCTACACCTTC. Protein product: CASSSRQGAYGYTF.

The CDR3 is CASIQTGAKNSPLHF. The CDR3 nucleotides read TGTGCCAGCATCCAGACAGGGGCAAAGAATTCACCCCTCCACTTT. V gene TRBV6-5 combines with J gene TRBJ1-6; TRBD1 matches 8 bases. The germline CDR1 and CDR2 sequences are MNHEY and SVGAGI. The V and J ends lost 7 bases and 7 bases, in that order; junction bases with no gene match: 9. CDR3 length equals 15 residues.

The genes are TRBV21-1 and TRBJ1-2; the D call in the table, TRBD1, was not verified against the DNA. TRBV21-1 is a listed pseudogene. The CDR3 is 16 amino acids. CDR3 DNA sequence: TGTGCCAGCAGCAAACCACACCGGGACAGGGTGCATGGCTACACCTTC. As protein: CASSKPHRDRVHGYTF.

This chain connects TRBV11-3 to TRBJ1-4; D is unresolved. The germline V and J ends were trimmed by 1 base and 0 bases, with 15 bases remaining between them. CDR1 SGHNT and CDR2 YENEEA come from the germline V gene. The CDR3 is made up of 18 amino acids. CDR3 bases: TGTGCCAGCAGCTTAGCTCATCATGAAGAGTCAACTAATGAAAAACTGTTTTTT. Translated: CASSLAHHEESTNEKLFF. Filled out from reference TRBV11-3 and TRBJ1-4, the complete variable domain reads EAGVVQSPRYKIIEKKQPVAFWCNPISGHNTLYWYLQNLGQGPELLIRYENEEAVDDSQLPKDRFSAERLKGVDSTLKIQPAELGDSAVYLCASSLAHHEESTNEKLFFGSGTQLSVL.

The chain is built from TRBV7-8 and TRBJ2-5; no reliable D call. The CDR3 is made up of 13 amino acids. Trimming removed 1 base at V and 5 bases at J, with 8 bases between. In germline, CDR1 is SGHVS, CDR2 FQNEAQ. The CDR3 spells CASSLVGEETQYF. CDR3 coding DNA: TGTGCCAGCAGCTTAGTGGGTGAGGAGACCCAGTACTTC.

The sample holds a few counts of this clone. The rearrangement links TRBV7-9 to TRBJ1-2; 7 bases are a match to TRBD1. The CDR3 is 13 residues long. Germline V lookup: CDR1 SEHNR, CDR2 FQNEAQ (reference sequence). J lost 2 bases, V lost 5 bases, and 2 bases had no gene match. The CDR3 is CASSPGQNYGYTF. CDR3 DNA sequence: TGTGCCAGCAGCCCGGGACAGAACTATGGCTACACCTTC.

V usage is TRBV29-1 and J usage is TRBJ2-7, with D hard to call. Trimming pared 6 bases from V and 5 bases from J, leaving 8 bases between. The CDR3 totals 10 residues. Per the germline V gene, CDR1 is SQVTM and CDR2 is ANQGSEA. The CDR3 is CSVAHNEQYF. CDR3 DNA sequence: TGCAGCGTGGCCCATAACGAGCAGTACTTC.

The chain carries TRBV28 and TRBJ2-2; 9 bases are a match to TRBD1. CDR3 length equals 15 residues. With 2 bases clipped from V and 7 bases from J, the junction kept 5 bases outside the gene matches. Germline CDR1 is MDHEN and CDR2 is SYDVKM. This CDR3 is CASSLGDRDSGELFF. DNA for the CDR3: TGTGCCAGCAGTTTAGGGGACAGGGACAGCGGGGAGCTGTTTTTT.

The chain uses TRBV9 and TRBJ2-1; 8 nucleotides agree with TRBD2. CDR1 is SGDLS and CDR2 is YYNGEE in the germline V gene. V lost 0 bases, J lost 2 bases, and 1 base stayed unmatched. There are 15 residues in the CDR3. Here the CDR3 DNA reads TGTGCCAGCAGCGTAGAAGCGGGGGCCTACAATGAGCAGTTCTTC. Amino acid sequence: CASSVEAGAYNEQFF. The complete variable domain, with remaining parts taken from reference TRBV9 and TRBJ2-1, reads DSGVTQTPKHLITATGQRVTLRCSPRSGDLSVYWYQQSLDQGLQFLIQYYNGEERAKGNILERFSAQQFPDLHSELNLSSLELGDSALYFCASSVEAGAYNEQFFGPGTRLTVL.

The rearrangement uses TRBV11-3 and TRBJ2-1; the D gene is possibly TRBD2 (5 bases). The CDR3 length is 12 residues. The germline V gene has CDR1 SGHNT and CDR2 YENEEA. The V end was cut by 2 bases, the J end by 8 bases, with 7 bases between. CDR3 nucleotide sequence: TGTGCCAGCAGCTTAACGGGGTATGAGCAGTTCTTC. This sequence encodes CASSLTGYEQFF. The whole variable domain, filled in from reference TRBV11-3 and TRBJ2-1, reads EAGVVQSPRYKIIEKKQPVAFWCNPISGHNTLYWYLQNLGQGPELLIRYENEEAVDDSQLPKDRFSAERLKGVDSTLKIQPAELGDSAVYLCASSLTGYEQFFGPGTRLTVL.

This rearrangement joins TRBV6-5 to TRBJ1-1; a possible D gene is TRBD1 (6 bases). CDR1 and CDR2 from the germline V gene are MNHEY and SVGAGI. The V and J ends lost 2 bases and 1 base respectively, with 8 bases between them. This CDR3 spans 14 amino acids. The CDR3 DNA reads TGTGCCAGCAGTTACCTACAGGGGAACACTGAAGCTTTCTTT. This sequence encodes CASSYLQGNTEAFF.

This chain uses TRBV15 with TRBJ2-5, with no clear D. With 1 base removed from V and 1 base from J, the gap between germline ends came to 13 bases. From germline, CDR1 is LNHNV and CDR2 YYDKDF (reference sequence). The CDR3 totals 16 residues. The CDR3, as DNA: TGTGCCACCAGCAGAGGGTGGCCTATTCCCCAAGAGACCCAGTACTTC. It specifies CATSRGWPIPQETQYF.

This chain connects TRBV4-1 to TRBJ2-5, with 8 bases lining up with TRBD2. In germline, CDR1 is MGHRA, CDR2 YSYEKL. The CDR3 is 13 residues long. After removal of 6 bases from V and 5 bases from J, the junction contained 5 bases not matched to a gene. CDR3 sequence: CASRRGLDETQYF. CDR3 nucleotides: TGCGCCAGCAGACGGGGACTAGATGAGACCCAGTACTTC.

A remark on this clone: The same CDR3 is also encoded by other DNA sequences in this sample. The CDR3 DNA reads TGCAGCGTTGGACAGGGCCCTAACTATGGCTACACCTTC. Its protein product is CSVGQGPNYGYTF. The V call is TRBV29-1, the J call TRBJ1-2; 7 bases align to TRBD1. Germline V CDR1 and CDR2: SQVTM, ANQGSEA. This CDR3 spans 13 amino acids. V gave up 4 bases and J gave up 0 bases; unmatched junction bases: 2. Full variable domain (missing parts from reference TRBV29-1 and TRBJ1-2): SAVISQKPSRDICQRGTSLTIQCQVDSQVTMMFWYRQQPGQSLTLIATANQGSEATYESGFVIDKFPISRPNLTFSTLTVSNMSPEDSSIYLCSVGQGPNYGYTFGSGTRLTVV.

This clone was recorded a few times. The chain recombines TRBV7-9 with TRBJ1-2; 9 bases are a match to TRBD1. The germline gives CDR1 SEHNR, CDR2 FQNEAQ (reference sequence). The CDR3 sequence is 14 residues long. The J segment lost 3 bases and the V segment lost 6 bases, leaving 5 bases of the junction unmatched. The CDR3 DNA reads as TGTGCCAGCAGTTTGGGACAGGGAGACTATGGCTACACCTTC. It specifies CASSLGQGDYGYTF.

The genes are TRBV5-1 and TRBJ1-1, with D possibly TRBD1 on 5 matching bases. Germline V gives CDR1 SGHRS, CDR2 YFSETQ. V lost 0 bases, J lost 2 bases, and 20 bases lay in between. This CDR3 spans 18 amino acids. The DNA for the CDR3 is TGCGCCAGCAGCTTGGCTCGGAGACCACCTGGGGCAAACACTGAAGCTTTCTTT. This gives the protein CASSLARRPPGANTEAFF.

This sequence joins TRBV7-8 and TRBJ2-1, with D possibly being TRBD1 (5 bases). V was pared by 5 bases and J by 3 bases, with 14 bases between. This CDR3 contains 15 residues. The germline V gene encodes CDR1 SGHVS and CDR2 FQNEAQ. The CDR3 region has the DNA TGTGCCAGCAGCCCCCCGGACACCTACTACAATGAGCAGTTCTTC. Protein product: CASSPPDTYYNEQFF.

The CDR3 coding sequence is TGTGCCAGCACCAAGGACAGGGGACGGGCTTTCTTT. Its translation is CASTKDRGRAFF. This sequence joins TRBV6-6 and TRBJ1-1; 9 nucleotides align to TRBD1. This CDR3 spans 12 amino acids. Germline V CDR1 and CDR2: MNHNY, SVGAGI (reference sequence). V was clipped by 7 bases and J by 11 bases; unmatched bases: 8.

The table lists this clone with a few counts. The genes are TRBV6-6 and TRBJ1-6; no firm D call. With 2 bases removed from V and 7 bases from J, the gap between germline ends came to 3 bases. Per germline, CDR1 MNHNY and CDR2 SVGAGI (reference sequence). This CDR3 region has 12 residues. This chain's CDR3 is CASSYANSPLHF. The CDR3 DNA reads as TGTGCCAGCAGTTACGCGAATTCACCCCTCCACTTT.

The V gene is TRBV6-6, the J gene TRBJ1-1, with 8 bases identical to TRBD1. From germline, CDR1 is MNHNY and CDR2 SVGAGI (reference sequence). V trimming: 0 bases; J trimming: 7 bases; junction bases outside the gene matches: 4. The CDR3 length is 14 residues. CDR3 loop: CASSYSDRGGEAFF. The CDR3 region has the DNA TGTGCCAGCAGTTACTCCGACAGGGGTGGTGAAGCTTTCTTT.

The genes are TRBV7-9 and TRBJ2-1, with D possibly being TRBD1 (6 bases). Germline V lookup: CDR1 SEHNR, CDR2 FQNEAQ (reference sequence). V lost 1 base, J lost 6 bases, and 19 bases lay in between. This CDR3 has 17 residues. CDR3 region: CASSLGGQGLITNEQFF. In nucleotides, the CDR3 is TGTGCCAGCAGCTTAGGGGGCCAGGGGTTAATTACCAATGAGCAGTTCTTC. The complete variable domain, with remaining parts taken from reference TRBV7-9 and TRBJ2-1, reads DTGVSQNPRHKITKRGQNVTFRCDPISEHNRLYWYRQTLGQGPEFLTYFQNEAQLEKSRLLSDRFSAERPKGSFSTLEIQRTEQGDSAMYLCASSLGGQGLITNEQFFGPGTRLTVL.

V usage is TRBV11-2 and J usage is TRBJ2-1, with no clear D. The CDR3 is 14 residues long. V lost 7 bases and J lost 0, with 10 bases in between. Germline CDR1 and CDR2: SGHAT and FQNNGV. CDR3 nucleotide sequence: TGTGCCAGCATGCCTTCTTTCTCCTACAATGAGCAGTTCTTC. Its translation: CASMPSFSYNEQFF.